A single T cell receptor (beta chain) is shown here with its context. This entry belongs to a study of siplizumab effects on memory and regulatory T cells. Clones were sequenced by immunoSEQ multiplex PCR, and TCRdb holds only the in-frame ones, with some missing. Among about 100,000 clones listed, just under 95% were seen once. The V gene's germline CDR1 is LGHNA and CDR2 YNFKEQ. CDR3 length: 16 amino acids. V was pared by 4 bases and J by 4 bases, with 19 bases between. This chain joins TRBV4-2 and TRBJ2-5; the D call may be TRBD1 or TRBD2 (5 bases each). This TCR came from a human donor in good health. The specimen was non-Treg CD4+ T cells sorted from blood. The chain's CDR3 is CASSPSRGWDAETQYF. The CDR3 region has the DNA TGTGCCAGCAGCCCATCCCGCGGTTGGGACGCAGAGACCCAGTACTTC.